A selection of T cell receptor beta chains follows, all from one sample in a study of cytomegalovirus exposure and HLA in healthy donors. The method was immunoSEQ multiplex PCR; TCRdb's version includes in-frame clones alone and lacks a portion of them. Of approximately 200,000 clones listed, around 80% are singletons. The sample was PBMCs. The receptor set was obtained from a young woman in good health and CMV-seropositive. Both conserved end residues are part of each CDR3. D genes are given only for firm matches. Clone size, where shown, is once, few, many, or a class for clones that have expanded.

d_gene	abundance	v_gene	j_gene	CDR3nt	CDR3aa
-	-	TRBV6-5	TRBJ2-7	TGTGCCAGCAGTGGTTGGACAGACGAGCAGTACTTC	CASSGWTDEQYF
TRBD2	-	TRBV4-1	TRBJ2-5	TGCGCCAGCAGCCCCGCGGGGCGGGGGGGCGTGGAGACCCAGTACTTC	CASSPAGRGGVETQYF
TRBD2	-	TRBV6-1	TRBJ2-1	TGTGCCAGCAGTGAGGAGACTAGCGGGGGAGTCGATGAGCAGTTCTTC	CASSEETSGGVDEQFF
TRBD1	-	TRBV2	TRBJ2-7	TGTGCCAGCAGTGCCGGACAGGGGCCCTACGAGCAGTACTTC	CASSAGQGPYEQYF
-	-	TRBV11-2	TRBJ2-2	TGTGCCAGCAGCCTTGTCCCGGGGTGCACCGGGGAGCTGTTTTTT	CASSLVPGCTGELFF
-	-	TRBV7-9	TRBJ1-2	TGTGCCAGCAGCGGGGGGGCGAGCTATGGCTACACCTTC	CASSGGASYGYTF
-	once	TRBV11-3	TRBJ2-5	TGTGCCAGCAGCTTGGGCGCGGGGGCGGAGGGCCAGTACTTC	CASSLGAGAEGQYF
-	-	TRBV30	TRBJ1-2	TGTGCCTGGGCCGCTCCCGCGGGGGGCTATGGCTACACCTTC	CAWAAPAGGYGYTF
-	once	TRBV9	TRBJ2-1	TGTGCCAGCAGCGTAGGGGGACTCTATAATGAGCAGTTCTTC	CASSVGGLYNEQFF
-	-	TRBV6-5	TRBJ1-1	TGTGCCAGCAGTTACTTTAAGAACACTGAAGCTTTCTTT	CASSYFKNTEAFF
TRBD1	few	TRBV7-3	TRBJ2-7	TGTGCCAGCAGCTGGGGACAGTCCTACGAGCAGTACTTC	CASSWGQSYEQYF
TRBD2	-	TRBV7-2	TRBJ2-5	TGTGCCAGCAGAGGGACTAGCGGGGGCCAAGAGACCCAGTACTTC	CASRGTSGGQETQYF